The 17 T cell receptor beta chains given below trace back to one sample, sequenced in a study of T cell changes during pregnancy in multiple sclerosis. TCRdb keeps only in-frame clones here, not all; method: immunoSEQ multiplex PCR. Among under 50,000 clones listed, about 91% were seen once. The specimen comprised CD8+ T cells from peripheral blood mononuclear cells, sampled in the second trimester of pregnancy. The receptors were sampled from a female donor with multiple sclerosis, enrolled in a pregnancy study.

This sequence joins TRBV4-2 and TRBJ2-3; 8 bases are a match to TRBD1. After removal of 3 bases from V and 4 bases from J, the junction contained 9 bases not matched to a gene. CDR1 is LGHNA, CDR2 YNFKEQ, per germline. CDR3 length equals 16 residues. The CDR3: CASSHLRTGPPDTQYF. In nucleotides, the CDR3 is TGTGCCAGCAGCCACCTCAGGACAGGGCCCCCAGATACGCAGTATTTT.

The CDR3 DNA follows: TGCGCCAGCAGCCGACCCCCGGGACTGAACACCGGGGAGCTGTTTTTT. Protein product: CASSRPPGLNTGELFF. The chain recombines TRBV4-1 with TRBJ2-2; TRBD2 might be the D (6 bases). V was clipped by 4 bases and J by 1 base, with 13 bases between them. This CDR3 is 16 amino acids long. Looked up from germline, CDR1 is MGHRA and CDR2 is YSYEKL.

The chain has TRBV6-6 and TRBJ2-1, with D possibly matching TRBD2 (6 bases). CDR1 and CDR2 from the germline V gene are MNHNY and SVGAGI (reference sequence). Trimming stripped 7 bases from V and 8 bases from J, with 12 bases between. The CDR3 is 12 amino acids. The CDR3 DNA follows: TGTGCCAGCACCCGGGACTTCGATGAGCAGTTCTTC. Translating gives CASTRDFDEQFF.

On this clone: One end of the junction does not line up with germline, which may come from a read error. The gene calls are TRBV6-1 and TRBJ1-2; D remains unclear. The V gene's germline CDR1 is MNHNS and CDR2 SASEGT. This CDR3 has 10 amino acids. The CDR3 nucleotides read TGTGCCAGCAGTGACGGGAACCCACTCTTC. Amino acids: CASSDGNPLF.

V usage is TRBV29-1 and J usage is TRBJ1-1; the match to TRBD1 covers 7 bases. Germline CDR1 reads SQVTM; CDR2 reads ANQGSEA. The CDR3 has 14 residues. Trimming cost V 4 bases and J 1 base; bases outside gene matches: 6. This chain's CDR3 is CSVAYRGGNTEAFF. CDR3 sequence (DNA): TGCAGCGTTGCCTACAGGGGTGGGAACACTGAAGCTTTCTTT.

This clone occurred a few times. J is TRBJ1-2 and V is TRBV5-6; 9 nucleotides line up with TRBD1. The CDR3 length is 13 residues. Germline V gene data show CDR1 as SGHDT and CDR2 as YYEEEE. V lost 1 base and J lost 6; bases outside the gene matches: 1. CDR3 bases: TGTGCCAGCAGCTTGAACAGGGGGCATGGCTACACCTTC. Translation: CASSLNRGHGYTF.

The gene calls are TRBV27 and TRBJ1-5, with a tentative D call TRBD1 (6 bases). The CDR3 has 15 amino acids. The germline CDR1 and CDR2 sequences are MNHEY and SMNVEV (reference sequence). V lost 1 base and J 1 base, leaving 8 bases between the germline ends. In DNA, the CDR3 is TGTGCCAGCAGTTTATTCGGACAGAGCAATCAGCCCCAGCATTTT. Translation: CASSLFGQSNQPQHF.

The rearrangement uses TRBV2 and TRBJ1-1; D possibly corresponds to TRBD1 (6 bases). The germline CDR1 and CDR2 sequences are SNHLY and FYNNEI. V was pared by 1 base and J by 4 bases, with 13 bases between. The CDR3 consists of 15 residues. The CDR3 here is CASSEVGGGGTEAFF. The CDR3 nucleotides are TGTGCCAGCAGTGAAGTGGGGGGGGGCGGCACTGAAGCTTTCTTT. Combining the CDR3 with reference TRBV2 and TRBJ1-1 gives the whole variable domain EPEVTQTPSHQVTQMGQEVILRCVPISNHLYFYWYRQILGQKVEFLVSFYNNEISEKSEIFDDQFSVERPDGSNFTLKIRSTKLEDSAMYFCASSEVGGGGTEAFFGQGTRLTVV.

The gene calls are TRBV4-3 and TRBJ2-5; the match to TRBD2 covers 9 bases. Per the germline V gene, CDR1 is LGHNA and CDR2 is YSLEER. The CDR3 has 16 residues. With 4 bases clipped from V and 5 bases from J, the junction kept 11 bases outside the gene matches. DNA for the CDR3: TGCGCCAGCAGCCCGTGGGTAGCGGGGGAGGATGAGACCCAGTACTTC. The encoded protein is CASSPWVAGEDETQYF.

The chain is built from TRBV7-3 and TRBJ2-1; no definite D call. Trimming stripped 4 bases from V and 3 bases from J, with 4 bases between. This CDR3 has 12 amino acids. Germline-derived CDR1 and CDR2 are SGHTA and FQGTGA. The CDR3 DNA is TGTGCCAGCAGCTCCAACTACAATGAGCAGTTCTTC. Its protein product is CASSSNYNEQFF. Full variable domain (rest looked up from reference TRBV7-3 and TRBJ2-1): GAGVSQTPSNKVTEKGKYVELRCDPISGHTALYWYRQSLGQGPEFLIYFQGTGAADDSGLPNDRFFAVRPEGSVSTLKIQRTERGDSAVYLCASSSNYNEQFFGPGTRLTVL.

V is TRBV6-5 and J is TRBJ1-6; weak D call: TRBD1 (6 bases). Trimming stripped 6 bases from V and 10 bases from J, with 19 bases between. The CDR3 is 15 residues long. Per the germline V gene, CDR1 is MNHEY and CDR2 is SVGAGI. This chain's CDR3 is CASSLDTGTGSPLHF. DNA for the CDR3: TGTGCCAGCAGCCTGGATACAGGGACCGGATCACCCCTCCACTTT.

The J gene is TRBJ2-7, the V gene TRBV10-3, with 10 bases matching TRBD1. This CDR3 contains 14 residues. Germline trimming cut 3 bases from V and 6 bases from J; bases unmatched to any gene: 5. Germline CDR1 reads ENHRY; CDR2 reads SYGVKD. CDR3 sequence: CAISDGGTGVEQYF. The CDR3 nucleotides read TGTGCCATCAGTGATGGGGGGACAGGGGTCGAGCAGTACTTC.

This clone was seen just once. CDR3 in DNA: TGTGCCAGCAGCACTTACCAGGGGGAAGAAAAACTGTTTTTT. Residues: CASSTYQGEEKLFF. This sequence joins TRBV6-5 and TRBJ1-4; 7 nucleotides align to TRBD1. V dropped 6 bases and J dropped 8; count of bases not matched to a gene: 9. This CDR3 spans 14 amino acids. Germline V gene data show CDR1 as MNHEY and CDR2 as SVGAGI.

The chain employs TRBV13 and TRBJ2-5; D unresolved. The CDR3 loop spans 12 amino acids. Germline V gene data show CDR1 as PRHDT and CDR2 as FYEKMQ (reference sequence). The V end lost 7 bases, the J end lost 5 bases, and 11 bases lay between the germline ends. The CDR3 loop reads CASTLGEETQYF. In DNA form, the CDR3 reads TGTGCCAGCACCCTAGGCGAGGAGACCCAGTACTTC.

The chain uses TRBV7-9 and TRBJ1-2, with TRBD1 as a possible D gene (5 bases). Germline V gene sequence: CDR1 SEHNR, CDR2 FQNEAQ (reference sequence). Trimming shortened V by 1 base and J by 0 bases, and 9 bases separated the two germline ends. This CDR3 has 15 residues. The CDR3 region is CASSLGGVANYGYTF. The CDR3 DNA sequence: TGTGCCAGCAGCTTAGGGGGCGTAGCTAACTATGGCTACACCTTC.

The chain employs TRBV2 and TRBJ2-7, with D perhaps TRBD1 (6 bases). V lost 7 bases and J 0 bases, leaving 19 bases between the germline ends. The CDR3 has 16 amino acids. The germline gives CDR1 SNHLY, CDR2 FYNNEI. The CDR3 here is CASTPSIGTFSYEQYF. CDR3 coding DNA: TGTGCCAGCACCCCTTCCATCGGGACATTCTCCTACGAGCAGTACTTC.

The V gene is TRBV15, the J gene TRBJ1-1; 8 bases are shared with TRBD1. The J segment lost 1 base and the V segment lost 4 bases, leaving 5 bases of the junction unmatched. The germline V gene has CDR1 LNHNV and CDR2 YYDKDF (reference sequence). CDR3 length equals 15 residues. The CDR3 here is CATSTTRGPNTEAFF. Here the CDR3 DNA reads TGTGCCACCAGCACCACCAGGGGGCCGAACACTGAAGCTTTCTTT.